This TCR beta chain is from a study of blood T cell repertoires in COVID-19. Looking at the study overall: Both acute and convalescent COVID-19 samples were obtained from the United States, Italy and Spain. In each case, the material was cDNA or gDNA derived from T cells, B-cell-depleted T cells, or PBMCs.

The CDR3 has 13 residues. Trimming took 6 bases from V and 1 from J; bases not matched to a gene: 2. In the original analysis: The assay estimated nucleated cells by amplifying reference gene primers. TCRdb's copy holds only in-frame clones and misses some; the assay was immunoSEQ multiplex PCR. V, J and clone size are those of that table, while D and trimming were read from the DNA. The repertoire holds around 94,000 clones, with approximately 84% as singletons. Sample: peripheral blood. The chain recombines TRBV12-3 or TRBV12-4 with TRBJ1-1, with 7 nucleotides matching TRBD1. The TCR was taken from a man aged 40-49 years with active or convalescent COVID-19. For the CDR3, the DNA is TGTGCCAGCAGGCGGACAGGGAACACTGAAGCTTTCTTT. It yields the protein CASRRTGNTEAFF.